Reported below is one TCR beta chain. Its antigen remains unidentified. A much bigger clone sits one base away, suggesting this may be a read error. The researchers obtained blood RNA from unsorted whole blood and also extracted germline DNA. The sample originates from a study of tumor-infiltrating lymphocytes in primary liver carcinoma. As for the study in general: Ages ranged from 30 to 69, with HCC or mixed HCC-cholangiocarcinoma. Study observations and caveats: Significantly greater top-250-clone fractions characterized tumors relative to blood (p = 0.039).

The researchers produced TCR beta cDNA from about 510 ng total RNA with a constant-region primer. Investigators got TCR beta libraries out of three nested multiplex PCR rounds, done with slightly modified ARM-PCR. It was with TRBV1-TRBV30 forward primers and a C-beta reverse primer that the first two PCR rounds were run, at about 10 cycles each. From the multiplex PCR reads, TCRdb called clonotypes with MiXCR, one entry per CDR3 protein. Of 310,000 or so distinct CDR3 sequences listed, roughly three fifths are singletons. Germline CDR1 MNHNS, CDR2 SASEGT. The length of the CDR3 is 13 residues. Trimming cost V 4 bases and J 3 bases, with 7 bases left between them.

The sequencing sample was made of peripheral blood. The chain couples TRBV6-1 to TRBJ1-5; D gene unclear. This TCR was sampled from a woman aged 25 to 45 with primary liver carcinoma and hepatitis B virus infection. The CDR3 bases are TGTGCCAGCAGTGGTAAGGACAATCAGCCCCAGCATTTT. Protein sequence: CASSGKDNQPQHF.